The table lists the clone carrying this T cell receptor (beta chain) with a few counts. As yet, its antigen is unknown. This CDR3 spans 15 amino acids. Germline CDR1 and CDR2: SNHLY and FYNNEI. V shed 6 bases and J 4 bases; nucleotides not matched to a gene: 8. The sample originates from a study of molecular identifiers for immune sequencing clone quantification. Study results and caveats: Identical TCR molecules sharing a barcode could underestimate highly expanded clone sizes.

Previously described methods and listed TCR primers produced bulk TCR libraries. MiXCR, run by TCRdb on the PCR reads, gives a single entry per CDR3 protein. This sample carries about 640,000 distinct CDR3 sequences, 15% to 20% of them seen once, and the ten largest clones take roughly 0.83%. The sequenced material came from naive CD8+ T cells from blood, with Jurkat cell RNA spiked in. The subset is: FACS-sorted CD8+CD4-CCR7+CD45RA+ naive T cells. The source of this sequence is a human donor in good health. Some libraries in this study had Jurkat cell RNA spiked in. This chain links TRBV2 with TRBJ2-7, with 11 positions matching TRBD2. The CDR3 bases are TGTGCCAGCAGAGACGCTAGCGGGGGGCCTTACGAGCAGTACTTC. Protein: CASRDASGGPYEQYF.